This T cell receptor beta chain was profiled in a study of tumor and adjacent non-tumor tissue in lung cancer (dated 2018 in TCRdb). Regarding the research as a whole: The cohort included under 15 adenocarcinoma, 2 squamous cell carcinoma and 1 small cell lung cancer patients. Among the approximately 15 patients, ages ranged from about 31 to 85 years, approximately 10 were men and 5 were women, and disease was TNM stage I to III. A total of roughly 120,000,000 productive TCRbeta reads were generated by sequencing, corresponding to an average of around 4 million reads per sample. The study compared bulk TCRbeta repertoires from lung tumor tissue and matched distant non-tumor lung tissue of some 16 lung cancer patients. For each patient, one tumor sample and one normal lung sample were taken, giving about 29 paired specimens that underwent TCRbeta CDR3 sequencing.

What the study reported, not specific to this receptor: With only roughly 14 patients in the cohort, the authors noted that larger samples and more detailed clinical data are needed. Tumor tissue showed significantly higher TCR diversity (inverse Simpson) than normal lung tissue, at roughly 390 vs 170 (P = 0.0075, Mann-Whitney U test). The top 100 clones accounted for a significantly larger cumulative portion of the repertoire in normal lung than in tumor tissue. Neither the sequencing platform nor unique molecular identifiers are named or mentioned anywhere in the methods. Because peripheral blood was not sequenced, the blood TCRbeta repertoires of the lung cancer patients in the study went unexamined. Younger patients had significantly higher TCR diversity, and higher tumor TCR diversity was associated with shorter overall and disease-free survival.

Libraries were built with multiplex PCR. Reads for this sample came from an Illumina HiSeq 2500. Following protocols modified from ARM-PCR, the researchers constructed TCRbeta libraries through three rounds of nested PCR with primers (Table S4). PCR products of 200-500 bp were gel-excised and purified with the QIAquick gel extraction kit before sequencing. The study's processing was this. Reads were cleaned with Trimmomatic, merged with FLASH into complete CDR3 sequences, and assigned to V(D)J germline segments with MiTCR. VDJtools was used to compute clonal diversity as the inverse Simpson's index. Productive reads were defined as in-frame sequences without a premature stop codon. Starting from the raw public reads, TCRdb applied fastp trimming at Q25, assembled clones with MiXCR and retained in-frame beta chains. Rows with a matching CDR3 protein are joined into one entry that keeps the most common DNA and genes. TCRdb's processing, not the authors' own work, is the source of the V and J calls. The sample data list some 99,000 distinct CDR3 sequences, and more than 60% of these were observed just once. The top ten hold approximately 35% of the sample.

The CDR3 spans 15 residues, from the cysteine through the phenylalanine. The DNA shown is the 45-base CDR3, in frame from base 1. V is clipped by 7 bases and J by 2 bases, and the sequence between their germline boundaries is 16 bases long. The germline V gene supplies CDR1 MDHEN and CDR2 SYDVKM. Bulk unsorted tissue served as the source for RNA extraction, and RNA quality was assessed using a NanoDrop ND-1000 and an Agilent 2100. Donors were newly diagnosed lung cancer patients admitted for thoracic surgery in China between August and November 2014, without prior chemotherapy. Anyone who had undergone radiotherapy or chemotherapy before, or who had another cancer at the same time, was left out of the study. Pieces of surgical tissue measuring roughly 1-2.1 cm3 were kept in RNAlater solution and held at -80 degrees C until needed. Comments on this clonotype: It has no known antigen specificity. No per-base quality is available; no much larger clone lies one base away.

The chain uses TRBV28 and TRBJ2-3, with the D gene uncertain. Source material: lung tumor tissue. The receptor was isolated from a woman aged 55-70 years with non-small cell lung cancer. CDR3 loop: CASMRPESYTDTQYF. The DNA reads TGTGCCAGCATGAGACCAGAGAGTTACACAGATACGCAGTATTTT.